A selection of T cell receptor beta chains follows, all from one sample in a study of shared clonotypes between healthy human individuals. The table came from immunoSEQ multiplex PCR; TCRdb's copy has only in-frame clones and leaves some out. This sample yields some 320,000 clones, of which over 75% are seen a single time; roughly 16% belongs to the top ten. The sample comprised memory CD8+ T cells sorted from blood. The receptors were gathered from a man aged 18-30 years in good health. Both conserved end residues are part of each CDR3. A D gene is named only where the DNA matches it firmly.

j_call	v_call	d_call	cdr3_aa	cdr3_nt
TRBJ1-5	TRBV2	NA	CASKGRGNQPQHF	TGTGCCAGCAAGGGGAGGGGAAATCAGCCCCAGCATTTT
TRBJ2-2	TRBV2	TRBD2	CASSGLAGDTGELFF	TGTGCCAGCAGCGGACTAGCGGGAGACACCGGGGAGCTGTTTTTT
TRBJ2-7	TRBV5-4	NA	CASSYNPYEQYF	TGTGCCAGCAGCTATAACCCCTACGAGCAGTACTTC
TRBJ2-7	TRBV10-1	NA	CASSESWGYEQYF	TGCGCCAGCAGTGAGTCGTGGGGCTACGAGCAGTACTTC
TRBJ1-4	TRBV30	NA	CAWGPKRELFF	TGTGCCTGGGGCCCAAAGAGGGAACTGTTTTTT
TRBJ2-7	TRBV2	NA	CASSEGQGGHEQYF	TGTGCCAGCAGTGAAGGGCAAGGAGGCCACGAGCAGTACTTC
TRBJ1-2	TRBV5-4	NA	CASSEAQQLFYGYTF	TGTGCCAGCAGCGAGGCCCAGCAACTTTTCTATGGCTACACCTTC
TRBJ2-1	TRBV7-2	TRBD2	CASSFGERGGYEQFF	TGTGCCAGCAGCTTTGGCGAGCGGGGGGGCTATGAGCAGTTCTTC
TRBJ2-1	TRBV7-9	NA	CASSLLLVGYNEQFF	TGTGCCAGCAGCTTACTCCTCGTCGGGTACAATGAGCAGTTCTTC
TRBJ2-7	TRBV5-1	NA	CASSVSRGPFSYEQYF	TGCGCCAGCAGCGTCTCAAGGGGTCCCTTCTCCTACGAGCAGTACTTC
TRBJ2-7	TRBV5-6	NA	CASSFDRDSYEQYF	TGTGCCAGCAGCTTTGACAGAGACTCCTACGAGCAGTACTTC
TRBJ2-7	TRBV6-1	NA	CASSDATRRGESYEQYF	TGTGCCAGCAGTGATGCAACGCGCAGGGGGGAGTCCTACGAGCAGTACTTC
TRBJ2-7	TRBV27	TRBD1	CASSPQPGTGVYEQYF	TGTGCCAGCAGTCCTCAACCCGGGACAGGGGTCTACGAGCAGTACTTC
TRBJ2-1	TRBV5-1	NA	CASRPARGRAYNEQFF	TGCGCCAGCAGACCGGCGCGCGGTCGAGCCTACAATGAGCAGTTCTTC
TRBJ1-1	TRBV7-9	TRBD1	CASSSGRGPNTEAFF	TGTGCCAGCAGCTCGGGAAGGGGGCCGAACACTGAAGCTTTCTTT
TRBJ1-2	TRBV5-4	NA	CASSFQGGGGYTF	TGTGCCAGCAGCTTCCAGGGAGGAGGAGGCTACACCTTC
TRBJ2-7	TRBV27	TRBD2	CASSFGGSVNEQYF	TGTGCCAGCAGTTTCGGGGGGTCGGTAAACGAGCAGTACTTC